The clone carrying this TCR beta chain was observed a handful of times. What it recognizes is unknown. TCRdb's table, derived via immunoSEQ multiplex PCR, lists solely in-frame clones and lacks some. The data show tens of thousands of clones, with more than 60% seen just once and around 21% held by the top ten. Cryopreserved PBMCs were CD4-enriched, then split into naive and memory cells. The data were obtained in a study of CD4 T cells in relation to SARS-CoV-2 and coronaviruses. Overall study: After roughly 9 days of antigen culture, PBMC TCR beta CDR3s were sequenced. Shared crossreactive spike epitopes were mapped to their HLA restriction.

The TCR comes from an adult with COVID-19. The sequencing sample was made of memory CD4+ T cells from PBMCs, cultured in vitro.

CDR3 nucleotides: TGTGCCAGTAGTATAAGTTCTGGTCCCTCCTACGAGCAGTACTTC. It yields the protein CASSISSGPSYEQYF. The V call is TRBV19, the J call TRBJ2-7; no reliable D call. Germline CDR1 reads LNHDA; CDR2 reads SQIVND (reference sequence). The CDR3 extends over 15 amino acids. Between the trimmed V and J ends, which lost 2 bases and 0 bases, there was a span of 11 bases. The whole variable domain, filled in from reference TRBV19 and TRBJ2-7, reads DGGITQSPKYLFRKEGQNVTLSCEQNLNHDAMYWYRQDPGQGLRLIYYSQIVNDFQKGDIAEGYSVSREKKESFPLTVTSAQKNPTAFYLCASSISSGPSYEQYFGPGTRLTVT.